One and the same sample provided the 19 T cell receptor beta chains below, sequenced in a study of T cell responses to AZD1222 COVID-19 vaccine. The assay was immunoSEQ multiplex PCR, and TCRdb's table has in-frame clones only and misses some. The data show approximately 81,000 clones, roughly 80% seen once. The sequenced sample was peripheral blood, obtained 28 days after the second AZD1222 dose. The receptors were sampled from an adult who received the AZD1222 COVID-19 vaccine.

The J gene is TRBJ2-1, the V gene TRBV29-1, with no clear D. V was cut by 4 bases and J by 5 bases, with 12 bases left in between. CDR3 length equals 13 residues. Germline CDR1 reads SQVTM; CDR2 reads ANQGSEA. CDR3 residues: CSVVGLYHNEQFF. The CDR3 nucleotides read TGCAGCGTTGTCGGGCTCTACCACAATGAGCAGTTCTTC.

This clone has a single count. This sequence joins TRBV30 and TRBJ2-7; 9 nucleotides line up with TRBD2. After removal of 0 bases from V and 4 bases from J, the junction contained 7 bases not matched to a gene. The CDR3 spans 15 residues. Germline CDR1 reads GTSNPN; CDR2 reads SVGIG (reference sequence). CDR3 amino acids: CAWSVHIAGAYEQYF. The CDR3 region has the DNA TGTGCCTGGAGTGTCCATATAGCGGGAGCTTACGAGCAGTACTTC.

The rearrangement joins TRBV29-1 to TRBJ1-1; D unclear. The CDR3 extends over 14 amino acids. Trimming took 4 bases from V and 1 from J, leaving 13 bases between them. The germline V gene has CDR1 SQVTM and CDR2 ANQGSEA. CDR3 region: CSVVAWSGNTEAFF. DNA of the CDR3: TGCAGCGTTGTGGCGTGGTCAGGGAACACTGAAGCTTTCTTT.

This clone has a handful of counts. CDR3 nucleotides: TGTGCCAGCAGCTCCGACAGGGGTTATGGCTACACCTTC. Translation gives CASSSDRGYGYTF. J is TRBJ1-2 and V is TRBV7-2; TRBD1 matches at 8 bases. The CDR3 has 13 residues. Germline CDR1 SGHTA, CDR2 FQGNSA. Unmatched junction bases numbered 3, after V lost 4 bases and J lost 5 bases. The variable domain in full, completed from reference TRBV7-2 and TRBJ1-2, reads GAGVSQSPSNKVTEKGKDVELRCDPISGHTALYWYRQSLGQGLEFLIYFQGNSAPDKSGLPSDRFSAERTGGSVSTLTIQRTQQEDSAVYLCASSSDRGYGYTFGSGTRLTVV.

This chain joins TRBV7-2 and TRBJ2-7; 10 bases agree with TRBD2. This CDR3 region has 15 residues. Germline V gene lookup returns CDR1 SGHTA and CDR2 FQGNSA. The trim removed 5 bases at V and 3 bases at J, leaving 7 bases unmatched. The CDR3 loop reads CASSPRRTSGYEQYF. Here the CDR3 DNA reads TGTGCCAGCAGCCCCCGCCGGACTAGCGGCTACGAGCAGTACTTC.

V gene TRBV12-3 or TRBV12-4 combines with J gene TRBJ1-1; no clear D. The CDR3 sequence is 12 residues long. Between the trimmed V and J ends, which lost 1 base and 10 bases, there was a span of 10 bases. CDR3 region: CASSLDNFLAFF. DNA of the CDR3: TGTGCCAGCAGTTTAGACAATTTCTTAGCTTTCTTT.

The rearrangement joins TRBV6-5 to TRBJ1-5; no firm D call. CDR1 MNHEY and CDR2 SVGAGI come from the germline V gene. The CDR3 loop spans 15 amino acids. Trimming left V 2 bases short and J 0 bases short, with 8 bases between. CDR3 in amino acids: CASSYRGDSNQPQHF. CDR3 DNA sequence: TGTGCCAGCAGTTACCGGGGAGATAGCAATCAGCCCCAGCATTTT.

This clone has a handful of counts. The chain combines TRBV19 with TRBJ1-5; D remains ambiguous. The CDR3 runs to 12 residues. In germline, CDR1 is LNHDA, CDR2 SQIVND (reference sequence). Trimming left V 2 bases short and J 6 bases short, with 5 bases between. The CDR3 sequence is CASSIFPQPQHF. The CDR3 DNA reads TGTGCCAGTAGTATATTCCCTCAGCCCCAGCATTTT.

The chain carries TRBV6-2 or TRBV6-3 and TRBJ1-5; D is unclear. The CDR3 totals 14 residues. Germline CDR1 reads MNHEY; CDR2 reads SVGEGT. Deletions cut 6 bases from V and 0 bases from J, with 9 bases between. CDR3 sequence: CASSRGYSNQPQHF. The CDR3 DNA reads as TGTGCCAGCAGCAGAGGCTATAGCAATCAGCCCCAGCATTTT.

The J gene is TRBJ1-6, the V gene TRBV27; TRBD1 matches 9 bases. The CDR3 length is 15 residues. Looked up from germline, CDR1 is MNHEY and CDR2 is SMNVEV (reference sequence). V was clipped by 6 bases and J by 6 bases; unmatched bases: 6. CDR3 DNA: TGTGCCAGCAGCCTCGGACAGGGGAGTAATTCACCCCTCCACTTT. Its protein is CASSLGQGSNSPLHF.

The V and J genes are TRBV9 and TRBJ1-1; TRBD1 might be the D (6 bases). The germline V gene has CDR1 SGDLS and CDR2 YYNGEE. There are 13 residues in the CDR3. Trimming stripped 4 bases from V and 10 bases from J, with 17 bases between. CDR3: CASSPRGGARAFF. The CDR3 DNA is TGTGCCAGCAGCCCCAGGGGAGGGGCAAGAGCTTTCTTT.

This clone was detected only once. This chain joins TRBV7-3 and TRBJ2-1; D possibly corresponds to TRBD1 (6 bases). V gave up 5 bases and J gave up 9 bases, with 17 bases separating them. Germline V gives CDR1 SGHTA, CDR2 FQGTGA. CDR3 size: 14 residues. The CDR3 loop reads CASSPGAEGPEQFF. The CDR3 bases are TGTGCCAGCAGCCCAGGGGCGGAAGGTCCTGAGCAGTTCTTC.

The chain carries TRBV11-3 and TRBJ2-7; 13 bases map to TRBD2. The CDR3 loop spans 15 amino acids. Germline assignment: CDR1 SGHNT and CDR2 YENEEA. After removal of 4 bases from V and 1 base from J, the junction contained 1 base not matched to a gene. The CDR3 DNA reads as TGTGCCAGCAGCTCGGGACTAGCGGGATCCTACGAGCAGTACTTC. It specifies CASSSGLAGSYEQYF.

The rearrangement uses TRBV19 and TRBJ2-7; 7 positions agree with TRBD2. The CDR3 is 14 amino acids. The trim removed 3 bases at V and 2 bases at J, leaving 4 bases unmatched. CDR1 is LNHDA, CDR2 SQIVND, per germline (reference sequence). The CDR3 loop reads CASSIGLVTYEQYF. The CDR3 DNA sequence: TGTGCCAGTAGTATCGGACTAGTTACCTACGAGCAGTACTTC.

The chain recombines TRBV3-1 (or the pseudogene TRBV3-2) with TRBJ2-1; D may be TRBD1 or TRBD2 (5 bases each). The V end lost 2 bases, the J end lost 7 bases, and 18 bases lay between the germline ends. CDR3 length: 16 residues. Germline CDR1 reads LGHDT; CDR2 reads YNNKEL (reference sequence). The CDR3 nucleotides read TGTGCCAGCAGCCAACTAGGGACGGAACTCCAGAATGAGCAGTTCTTC. As protein: CASSQLGTELQNEQFF.

The genes are TRBV5-6 and TRBJ1-1; no clear D gene. The CDR3 covers 15 residues. In germline, CDR1 is SGHDT, CDR2 YYEEEE. V was cut by 2 bases and J by 1 base, with 12 bases left in between. The CDR3 DNA follows: TGTGCCAGCAGCTTCAGGCCCAATTCGAACACTGAAGCTTTCTTT. Translated, it gives CASSFRPNSNTEAFF. The full variable domain, in which reference TRBV5-6 and TRBJ1-1 provide the parts outside the CDR3, is DAGVTQSPTHLIKTRGQQVTLRCSPKSGHDTVSWYQQALGQGPQFIFQYYEEEERQRGNFPDRFSGHQFPNYSSELNVNALLLGDSALYLCASSFRPNSNTEAFFGQGTRLTVV.

The rearrangement joins TRBV7-2 to TRBJ1-4, with D hard to call. This CDR3 has 16 residues. Trimming removed 5 bases from V and 0 bases from J, with 13 bases in between. Germline V gives CDR1 SGHTA, CDR2 FQGNSA. This CDR3 reads CASSPYRTSTNEKLFF. The CDR3 DNA sequence: TGTGCCAGCAGCCCATACCGGACCTCAACTAATGAAAAACTGTTTTTT.

The rearrangement uses TRBV7-9 and TRBJ2-3; D possibly corresponds to TRBD1 (5 bases). The CDR3 is 11 residues long. Germline CDR1 is SEHNR and CDR2 is FQNEAQ (reference sequence). V lost 5 bases to trimming and J lost 7 bases, with 7 bases between them. In DNA form, the CDR3 reads TGTGCCAGCAGCCCAGGGTATACGCAGTATTTT. Protein: CASSPGYTQYF.

V usage is TRBV7-2 and J usage is TRBJ2-7; 9 nucleotides align to TRBD2. Trimming at V came to 3 bases and at J to 5 bases, leaving 11 bases not matched to a gene. The V gene's germline CDR1 is SGHTA and CDR2 FQGNSA. This CDR3 region has 16 residues. CDR3 amino acids: CASSLGVSGSVNEQYF. The CDR3 bases are TGTGCCAGCAGCTTGGGAGTTAGCGGGAGTGTGAACGAGCAGTACTTC. Full variable domain (missing parts from reference TRBV7-2 and TRBJ2-7): GAGVSQSPSNKVTEKGKDVELRCDPISGHTALYWYRQSLGQGLEFLIYFQGNSAPDKSGLPSDRFSAERTGGSVSTLTIQRTQQEDSAVYLCASSLGVSGSVNEQYFGPGTRLTVT.